This TCR beta chain is drawn from a study of control samples from healthy donors and cancer patients. The CDR3 consists of 17 residues. Germline V CDR1 and CDR2: LNHDA, SQIVND (reference sequence). Trimming shortened V by 1 base and J by 0 bases, and 12 bases separated the two germline ends. The assay was immunoSEQ multiplex PCR, and TCRdb's table has in-frame clones only and misses some. The repertoire has more than 140,000 clones, roughly 89% of them found once; the top ten carry under 9%. The receptor's source is a man aged 18 to 29 in good health. Input material: blood. This chain links TRBV19 with TRBJ1-4, with D unclear. The chain's CDR3 is CASSIASGLATNEKLFF. CDR3 nucleotides: TGTGCCAGTAGTATAGCCTCGGGTCTTGCAACTAATGAAAAACTGTTTTTT.